This TCR beta chain was sequenced during a study of blood T cell repertoires in COVID-19. Study at large: PBMCs, B-cell-depleted T cells, or T cells provided the cDNA or gDNA that made up the material.

The V gene's germline CDR1 is SNHLY and CDR2 FYNNEI. The ends were cut back, 5 bases at V and 0 bases at J, with 11 bases in the middle. This CDR3 contains 16 residues. In the original workflow: Amplification with reference gene primers provided the estimates of nucleated cell counts. Profiling relied on immunoSEQ multiplex PCR, and the TCRdb table lists in-frame clones only, not all of them. Clone size and V and J calls were adopted from that table, with D and trimming inferred from the DNA. The table shows over 50,000 clones, with less than 90% occurring only once. The specimen sequenced was peripheral blood. The TCR originated in a man aged 45-60 years with acute or convalescent COVID-19. This rearrangement joins TRBV2 to TRBJ1-6; the D gene is possibly TRBD1 (5 bases). The CDR3 DNA is TGTGCCAGCAGTTGGGACTCGAGCTCCTATAATTCACCCCTCCACTTT. Translating gives CASSWDSSSYNSPLHF.